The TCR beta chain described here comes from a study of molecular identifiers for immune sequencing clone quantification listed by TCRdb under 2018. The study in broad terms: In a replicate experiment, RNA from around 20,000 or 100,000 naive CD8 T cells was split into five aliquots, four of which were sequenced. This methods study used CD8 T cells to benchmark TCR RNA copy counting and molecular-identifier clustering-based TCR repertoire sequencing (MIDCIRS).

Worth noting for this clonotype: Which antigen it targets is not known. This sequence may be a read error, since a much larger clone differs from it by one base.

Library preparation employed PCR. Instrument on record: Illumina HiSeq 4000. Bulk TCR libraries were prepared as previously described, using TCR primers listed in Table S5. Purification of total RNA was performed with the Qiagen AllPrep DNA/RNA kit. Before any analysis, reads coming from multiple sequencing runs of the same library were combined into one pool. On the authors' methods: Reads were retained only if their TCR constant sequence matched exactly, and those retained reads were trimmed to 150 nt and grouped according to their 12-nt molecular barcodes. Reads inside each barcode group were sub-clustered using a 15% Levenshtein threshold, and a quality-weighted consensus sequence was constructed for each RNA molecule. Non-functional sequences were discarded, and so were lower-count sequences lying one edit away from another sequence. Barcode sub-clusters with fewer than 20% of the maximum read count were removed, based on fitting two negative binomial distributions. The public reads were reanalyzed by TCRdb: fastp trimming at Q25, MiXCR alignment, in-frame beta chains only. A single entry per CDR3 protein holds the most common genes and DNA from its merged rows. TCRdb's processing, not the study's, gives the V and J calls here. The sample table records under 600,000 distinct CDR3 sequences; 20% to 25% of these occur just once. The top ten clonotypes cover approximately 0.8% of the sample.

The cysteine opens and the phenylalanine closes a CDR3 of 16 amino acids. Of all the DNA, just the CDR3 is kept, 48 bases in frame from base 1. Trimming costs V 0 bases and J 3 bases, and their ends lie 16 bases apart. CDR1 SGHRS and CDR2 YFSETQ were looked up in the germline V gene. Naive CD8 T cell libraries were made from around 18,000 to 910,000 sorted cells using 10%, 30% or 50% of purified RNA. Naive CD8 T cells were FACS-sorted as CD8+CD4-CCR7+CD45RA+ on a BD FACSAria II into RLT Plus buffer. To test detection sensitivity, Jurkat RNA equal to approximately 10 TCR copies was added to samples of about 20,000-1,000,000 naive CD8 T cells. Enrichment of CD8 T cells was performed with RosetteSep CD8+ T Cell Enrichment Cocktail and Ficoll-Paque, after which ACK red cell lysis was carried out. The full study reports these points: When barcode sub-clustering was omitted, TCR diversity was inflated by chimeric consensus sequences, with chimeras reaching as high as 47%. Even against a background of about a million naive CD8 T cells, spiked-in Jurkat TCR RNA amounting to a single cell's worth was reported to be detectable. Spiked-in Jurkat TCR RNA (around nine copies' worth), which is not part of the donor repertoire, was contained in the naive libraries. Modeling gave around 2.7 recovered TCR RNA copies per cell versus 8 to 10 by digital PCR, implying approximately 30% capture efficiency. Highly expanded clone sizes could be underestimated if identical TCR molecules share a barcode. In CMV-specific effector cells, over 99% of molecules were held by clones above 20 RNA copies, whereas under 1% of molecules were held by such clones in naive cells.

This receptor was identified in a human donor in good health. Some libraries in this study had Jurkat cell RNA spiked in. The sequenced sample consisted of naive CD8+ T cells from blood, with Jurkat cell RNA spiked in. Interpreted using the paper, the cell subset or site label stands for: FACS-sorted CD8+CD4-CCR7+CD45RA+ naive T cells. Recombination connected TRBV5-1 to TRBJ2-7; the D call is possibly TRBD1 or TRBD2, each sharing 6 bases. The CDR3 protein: CASSLDPGASYYEQYF. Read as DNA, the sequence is TGCGCCAGCAGCTTGGATCCGGGGGCCTCGTACTACGAGCAGTACTTC.